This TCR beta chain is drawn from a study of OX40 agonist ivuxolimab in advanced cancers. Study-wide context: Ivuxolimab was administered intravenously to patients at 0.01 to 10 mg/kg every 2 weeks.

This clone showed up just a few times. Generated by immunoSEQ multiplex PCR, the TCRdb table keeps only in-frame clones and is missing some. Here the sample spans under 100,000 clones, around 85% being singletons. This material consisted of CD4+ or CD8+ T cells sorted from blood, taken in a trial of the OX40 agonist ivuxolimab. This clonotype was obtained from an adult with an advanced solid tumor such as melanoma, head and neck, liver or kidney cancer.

CDR3 nucleotide sequence: TGTGCCAGTAGTATCTTGGCTGACAATCAGCCCCAGCATTTT. Protein sequence: CASSILADNQPQHF. V is TRBV19 and J is TRBJ1-5; D call uncertain. V was pared by 3 bases and J by 3 bases, with 9 bases between. The length of the CDR3 is 14 residues. The germline V gene has CDR1 LNHDA and CDR2 SQIVND (reference sequence).